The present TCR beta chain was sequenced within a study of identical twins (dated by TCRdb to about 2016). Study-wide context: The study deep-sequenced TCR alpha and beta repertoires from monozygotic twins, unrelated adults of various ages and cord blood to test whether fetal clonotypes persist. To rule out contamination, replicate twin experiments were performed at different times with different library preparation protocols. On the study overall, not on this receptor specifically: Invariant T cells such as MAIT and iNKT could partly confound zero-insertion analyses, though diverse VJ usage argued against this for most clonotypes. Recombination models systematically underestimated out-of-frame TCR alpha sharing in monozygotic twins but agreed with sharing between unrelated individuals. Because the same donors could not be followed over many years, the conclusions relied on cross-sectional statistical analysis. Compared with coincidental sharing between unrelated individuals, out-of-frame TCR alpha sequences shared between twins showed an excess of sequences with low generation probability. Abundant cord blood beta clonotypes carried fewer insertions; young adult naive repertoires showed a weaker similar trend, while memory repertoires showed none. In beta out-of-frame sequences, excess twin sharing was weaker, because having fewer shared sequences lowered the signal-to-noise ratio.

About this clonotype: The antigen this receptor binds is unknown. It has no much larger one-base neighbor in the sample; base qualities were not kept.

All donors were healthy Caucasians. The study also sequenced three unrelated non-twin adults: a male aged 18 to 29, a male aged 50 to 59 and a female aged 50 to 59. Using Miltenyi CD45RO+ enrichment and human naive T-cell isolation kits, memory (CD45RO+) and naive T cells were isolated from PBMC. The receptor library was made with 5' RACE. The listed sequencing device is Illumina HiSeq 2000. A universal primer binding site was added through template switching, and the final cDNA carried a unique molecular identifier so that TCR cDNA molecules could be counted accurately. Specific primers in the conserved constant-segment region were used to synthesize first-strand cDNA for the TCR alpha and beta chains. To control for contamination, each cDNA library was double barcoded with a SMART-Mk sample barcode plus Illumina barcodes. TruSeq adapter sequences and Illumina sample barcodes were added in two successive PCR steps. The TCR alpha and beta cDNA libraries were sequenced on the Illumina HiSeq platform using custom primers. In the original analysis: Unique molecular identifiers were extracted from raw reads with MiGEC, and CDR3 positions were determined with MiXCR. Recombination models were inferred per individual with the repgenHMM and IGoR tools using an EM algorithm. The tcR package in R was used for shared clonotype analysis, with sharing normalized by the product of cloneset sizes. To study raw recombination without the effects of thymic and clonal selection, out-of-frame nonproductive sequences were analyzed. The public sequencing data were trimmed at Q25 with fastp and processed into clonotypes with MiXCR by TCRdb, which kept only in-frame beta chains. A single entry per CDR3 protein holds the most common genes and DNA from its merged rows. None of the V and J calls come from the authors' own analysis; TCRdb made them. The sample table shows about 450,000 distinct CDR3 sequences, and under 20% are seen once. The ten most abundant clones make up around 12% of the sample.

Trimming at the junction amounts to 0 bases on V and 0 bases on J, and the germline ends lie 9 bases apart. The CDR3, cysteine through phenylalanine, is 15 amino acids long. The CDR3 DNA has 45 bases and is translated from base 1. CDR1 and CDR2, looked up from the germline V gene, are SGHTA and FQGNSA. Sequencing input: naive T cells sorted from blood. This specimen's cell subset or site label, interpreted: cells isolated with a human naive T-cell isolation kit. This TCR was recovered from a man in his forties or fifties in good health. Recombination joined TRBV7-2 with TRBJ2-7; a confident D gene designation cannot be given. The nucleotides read TGTGCCAGCAGCTTAGCGGGCATAACCTCCTACGAGCAGTACTTC. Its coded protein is CASSLAGITSYEQYF.